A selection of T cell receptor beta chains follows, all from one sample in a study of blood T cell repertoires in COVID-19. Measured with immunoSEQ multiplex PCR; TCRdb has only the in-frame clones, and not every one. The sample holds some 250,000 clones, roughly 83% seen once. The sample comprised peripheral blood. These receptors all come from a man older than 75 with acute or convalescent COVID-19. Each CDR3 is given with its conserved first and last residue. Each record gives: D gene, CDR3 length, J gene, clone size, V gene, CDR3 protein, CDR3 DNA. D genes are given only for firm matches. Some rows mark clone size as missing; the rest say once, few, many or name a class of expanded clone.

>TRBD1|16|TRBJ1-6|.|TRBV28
CASSPRGSSYNSPLHF
TGTGCCAGCAGTCCCAGGGGGAGCTCCTATAATTCACCCCTCCACTTT
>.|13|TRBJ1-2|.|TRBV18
CASSLGEAGGYTF
TGTGCCAGCTCACTCGGGGAGGCTGGTGGCTACACCTTC
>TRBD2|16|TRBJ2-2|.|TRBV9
CASSVGGSWGTGELFF
TGTGCCAGCAGCGTGGGGGGGAGCTGGGGCACCGGGGAGCTGTTTTTT
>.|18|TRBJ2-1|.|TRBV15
CATSRDLRVRATHNEQFF
TGTGCCACCAGCAGAGATTTAAGGGTCAGGGCAACCCACAATGAGCAGTTCTTC
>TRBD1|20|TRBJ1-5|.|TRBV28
CASSSVWDRGNLGSNQPQHF
TGTGCCAGCAGTTCCGTATGGGACAGGGGGAATTTGGGAAGCAATCAGCCCCAGCATTTT
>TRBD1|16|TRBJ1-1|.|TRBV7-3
CASSLRSTGRSTEAFF
TGTGCCAGCAGCTTAAGATCGACAGGGCGAAGCACTGAAGCTTTCTTT
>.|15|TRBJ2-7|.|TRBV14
CASSLRQASSYEQYF
TGTGCCAGCAGCCTCAGACAGGCCTCATCCTACGAGCAGTACTTC
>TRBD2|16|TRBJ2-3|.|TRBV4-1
CASRPRLAGGLGTQYF
TGCGCCAGCAGACCTCGACTAGCGGGGGGGCTTGGTACGCAGTATTTT
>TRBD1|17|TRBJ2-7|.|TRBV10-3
CAISAAEGTGLTYEQYF
TGTGCCATCAGTGCCGCCGAGGGGACAGGGCTTACCTACGAGCAGTACTTC
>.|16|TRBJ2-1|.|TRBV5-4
CASSLGPGGPVNEQFF
TGTGCCAGCAGCTTGGGTCCCGGGGGGCCGGTCAATGAGCAGTTCTTC
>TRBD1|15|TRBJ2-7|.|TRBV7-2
CASSYPGQGLHEQYF
TGTGCCAGCAGCTATCCGGGACAGGGTCTTCACGAGCAGTACTTC
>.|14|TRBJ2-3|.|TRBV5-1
CASVDTSSTDTQYF
TGCGCCAGCGTAGACACCTCTAGCACAGATACGCAGTATTTT
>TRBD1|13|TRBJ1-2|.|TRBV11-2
CASSLDRAGGYTF
TGTGCCAGCAGCCTCGACAGGGCTGGCGGCTACACCTTC
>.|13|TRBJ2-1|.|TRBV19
CASSGVKDNEQFF
TGTGCCAGTAGCGGGGTGAAGGACAATGAGCAGTTCTTC
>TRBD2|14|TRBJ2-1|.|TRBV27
CASTSGSSYNEQFF
TGTGCCAGCACTAGCGGGAGCTCCTACAATGAGCAGTTCTTC
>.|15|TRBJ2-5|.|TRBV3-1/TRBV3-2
CASSPIRGVQETQYF
TGTGCCAGCAGCCCCATACGGGGAGTCCAAGAGACCCAGTACTTC
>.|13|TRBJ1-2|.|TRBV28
CASSPSPSAIATF
TGTGCCAGCAGTCCCTCTCCATCTGCGATAGCCACCTTC
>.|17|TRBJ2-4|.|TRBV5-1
CASSLAPGGPAKNIQYF
TGCGCCAGCAGCTTGGCCCCCGGGGGGCCGGCCAAAAACATTCAGTACTTC
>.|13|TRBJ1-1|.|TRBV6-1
CASTMDRNTEAFF
TGTGCCAGCACCATGGACAGGAACACTGAAGCTTTCTTT
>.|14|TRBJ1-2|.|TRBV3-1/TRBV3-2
CASSQDGLNYGYTF
TGTGCCAGCAGCCAAGACGGGTTAAACTATGGCTACACCTTC
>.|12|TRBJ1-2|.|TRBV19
CASSIRNYGYTF
TGTGCCAGTAGTATACGTAACTATGGCTACACCTTC
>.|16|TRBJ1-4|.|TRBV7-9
CASSLVEILTNEKLFF
TGTGCCAGCAGCTTAGTTGAGATTCTGACTAATGAAAAACTGTTTTTT
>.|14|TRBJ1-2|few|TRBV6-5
CASTSPTRSYGYTF
TGTGCCAGCACCTCGCCGACCAGGTCGTATGGCTACACCTTC
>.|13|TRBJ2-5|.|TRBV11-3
CASSLSSKETQYF
TGTGCCAGCAGCTTATCCAGTAAAGAGACCCAGTACTTC
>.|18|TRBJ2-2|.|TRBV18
CASSPIWSARRSAGELFF
TGTGCCAGCTCACCAATATGGTCGGCAAGGAGGTCCGCCGGGGAGCTGTTTTTT
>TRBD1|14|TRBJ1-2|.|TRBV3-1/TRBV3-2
CASSRTTGRYGYTF
TGTGCCAGCAGCCGAACGACAGGGCGCTATGGCTACACCTTC
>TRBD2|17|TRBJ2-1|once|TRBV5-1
CASSPTLGLAGYNEQFF
TGCGCCAGCAGCCCCACCCTTGGACTAGCGGGCTACAATGAGCAGTTCTTC
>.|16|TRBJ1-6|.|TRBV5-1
CASSLGQQPYNSPLHF
TGCGCCAGCAGCTTGGGACAGCAACCCTATAATTCACCCCTCCACTTT
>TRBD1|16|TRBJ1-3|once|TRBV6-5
CASSSGTGGARDTIYF
TGTGCCAGCAGTTCCGGGACAGGGGGCGCGCGGGACACCATATATTTT
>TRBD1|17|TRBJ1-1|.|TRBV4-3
CASSQAPLQGGSTEAFF
TGCGCCAGCAGCCAAGCCCCCTTACAGGGGGGGAGCACTGAAGCTTTCTTT
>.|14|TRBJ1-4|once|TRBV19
CASRLRGGNEKLFF
TGTGCCAGCCGACTGCGGGGAGGTAATGAAAAACTGTTTTTT
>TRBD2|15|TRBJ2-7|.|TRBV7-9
CASSLGSGGASEQYF
TGTGCCAGCAGCTTGGGTAGCGGGGGGGCGTCCGAGCAGTACTTC
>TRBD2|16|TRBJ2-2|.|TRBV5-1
CASSLLAGVGTGELFF
TGCGCCAGCAGCTTGCTTGCGGGAGTGGGCACCGGGGAGCTGTTTTTT
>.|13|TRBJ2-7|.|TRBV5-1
CASSLGQATEQYF
TGCGCCAGCAGCTTGGGACAAGCCACCGAGCAGTACTTC
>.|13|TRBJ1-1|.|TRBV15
CATTYRVDTEAFF
TGTGCCACCACGTACAGGGTTGACACTGAAGCTTTCTTT
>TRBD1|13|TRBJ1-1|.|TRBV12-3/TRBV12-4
CASSWTGGTEAFF
TGTGCCAGCAGTTGGACAGGGGGCACTGAAGCTTTCTTT
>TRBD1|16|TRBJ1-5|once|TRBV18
CASSPGGQGVYQPQHF
TGTGCCAGCTCACCGGGAGGACAGGGAGTATATCAGCCCCAGCATTTT
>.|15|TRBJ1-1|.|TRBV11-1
CASSLARRKNTEAFF
TGTGCCAGCAGCTTAGCGCGTCGCAAGAACACTGAAGCTTTCTTT
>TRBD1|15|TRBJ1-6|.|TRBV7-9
CASSSRDRYNSPLHF
TGTGCCAGCAGCTCCCGGGACAGATATAATTCACCCCTCCACTTT
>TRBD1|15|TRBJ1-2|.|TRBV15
CATSRDRGQGYGYTF
TGTGCCACCAGCCGAGACCGAGGACAGGGGTATGGCTACACCTTC
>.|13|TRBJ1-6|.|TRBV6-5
CASCRTALAPLHF
TGTGCCAGCTGTAGGACAGCCTTGGCTCCCCTCCACTTT
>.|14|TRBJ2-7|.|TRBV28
CASSISSAGREQYF
TGTGCCAGCAGTATCTCTAGCGCCGGGAGAGAGCAGTACTTC
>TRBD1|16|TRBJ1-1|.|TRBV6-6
CASSYWDSTLLTEAFF
TGTGCCAGCAGTTACTGGGACAGTACTCTACTCACTGAAGCTTTCTTT
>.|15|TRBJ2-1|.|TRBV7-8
CASSLLRGIYNEQFF
TGTGCCAGCAGCTTACTCAGAGGCATATACAATGAGCAGTTCTTC
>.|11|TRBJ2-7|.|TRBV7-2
CASRSAYEQYF
TGTGCCAGCAGATCCGCCTACGAGCAGTACTTC
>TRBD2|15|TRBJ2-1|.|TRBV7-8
CASRSPGGAGSEQFF
TGTGCCAGCAGATCACCGGGGGGGGCGGGGAGTGAGCAGTTCTTC
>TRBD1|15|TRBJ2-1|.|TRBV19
CASSMGTDRANEQFF
TGTGCCAGTAGTATGGGGACAGACCGGGCCAATGAGCAGTTCTTC
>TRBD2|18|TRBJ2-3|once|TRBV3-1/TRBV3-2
CASSKGGLAGTSTDTQYF
TGTGCCAGCAGCAAAGGGGGACTAGCGGGTACTAGCACAGATACGCAGTATTTT
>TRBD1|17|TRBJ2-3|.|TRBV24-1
CATSDPKGQGDTDTQYF
TGTGCCACCAGTGACCCTAAAGGACAGGGCGACACAGATACGCAGTATTTT
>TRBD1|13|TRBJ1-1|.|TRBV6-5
CASSDRVGTEAFF
TGTGCCAGCAGCGACAGGGTGGGCACTGAAGCTTTCTTT